This T cell receptor beta chain emerged from a study of shared clonotypes between healthy human individuals. This clone was seen only a few times. At the DNA level, this CDR3 is encoded by other sequences in the same sample as well. Germline CDR1 reads SGHRS; CDR2 reads YFSETQ. V shed 0 bases and J shed 0 bases, with 7 bases lying between them. The CDR3 is made up of 15 amino acids. TCRdb's table, derived via immunoSEQ multiplex PCR, lists solely in-frame clones and lacks some. This sample has some 2,400,000 clones, with nearly 97% found just once. The sequencing sample was made of naive CD4+ T cells sorted from blood. Indicated subset: CD45RA+ positively selected. The receptor's source is a man aged 18 to 30 in good health. The gene calls are TRBV5-1 and TRBJ1-3; D is unresolved. The CDR3 bases are TGCGCCAGCAGCTTGGAAGGCGGCTCTGGAAACACCATATATTTT. Protein product: CASSLEGGSGNTIYF.